The 4 T cell receptor beta chains in this list originate from one sample, sequenced in a study of T cell repertoires in cytomegalovirus infection (dated by TCRdb to the late 2010s). Instrument used: Illumina HiSeq 1500. The raw public reads went through TCRdb reprocessing: fastp at Q25, MiXCR clone calling, in-frame beta chains kept. Each CDR3 protein gets just one entry, which takes the most common genes and DNA from the rows behind it. This sample is represented by almost 300,000 distinct CDR3 sequences; roughly 9.3% of them were singletons. The ten largest account for around 2.5% of the sample. Input material: PBMCs. The origin of the receptors is a human donor in good health (CMV status not recorded). Some clones in this sample may be carry-over from other donors' samples.

This clonotype showed up many times. The gene calls are TRBV2 and TRBJ1-6, with 10 bases aligning to TRBD1. Per the germline V gene, CDR1 is SNHLY and CDR2 is FYNNEI. V lost 3 bases to trimming and J lost 6 bases; unmatched junction nucleotides: 2. This CDR3 region has 15 residues. CDR3 amino acids: CASSDDRGLNSPLHF. The CDR3 nucleotides read TGTGCCAGCAGTGACGACAGGGGGCTTAATTCACCCCTCCACTTT.

J is TRBJ1-3 and V is TRBV4-2; D is unclear. The CDR3 is 17 residues long. V lost 0 bases, J lost 0 bases, and 12 bases lay in between. Per the germline V gene, CDR1 is LGHNA and CDR2 is YNFKEQ. Here the CDR3 DNA reads TGTGCCAGCAGCCAAGATGGGCATCCGAGCTCTGGAAACACCATATATTTT. Its protein is CASSQDGHPSSGNTIYF.

This clonotype was counted ten times or more. This sequence joins TRBV28 and TRBJ2-5; the match to TRBD2 covers 12 bases. Germline CDR1 MDHEN, CDR2 SYDVKM. V shed 3 bases and J 4 bases; nucleotides not matched to a gene: 0. This CDR3 contains 14 residues. The CDR3 is CASSLTSGGETQYF. The CDR3 nucleotides read TGTGCCAGCAGTTTGACTAGCGGGGGAGAGACCCAGTACTTC.

This clonotype was seen more than once but under ten times. A much larger clone lies one base from this, so it may be a read error. The V and J genes are TRBV6-2 or TRBV6-3 and TRBJ2-3; weak D call: TRBD1 (6 bases). The CDR3 runs to 12 residues. Germline V gene data show CDR1 as MNHEY and CDR2 as SVGEGT. The V gene lost 9 bases and the J gene lost 6 bases, with 13 bases spanning the gap. CDR3 DNA: TGTGCCAGTAGACAGGTTGGGGATACGCAGTATTTT. Translated, it gives CASRQVGDTQYF.